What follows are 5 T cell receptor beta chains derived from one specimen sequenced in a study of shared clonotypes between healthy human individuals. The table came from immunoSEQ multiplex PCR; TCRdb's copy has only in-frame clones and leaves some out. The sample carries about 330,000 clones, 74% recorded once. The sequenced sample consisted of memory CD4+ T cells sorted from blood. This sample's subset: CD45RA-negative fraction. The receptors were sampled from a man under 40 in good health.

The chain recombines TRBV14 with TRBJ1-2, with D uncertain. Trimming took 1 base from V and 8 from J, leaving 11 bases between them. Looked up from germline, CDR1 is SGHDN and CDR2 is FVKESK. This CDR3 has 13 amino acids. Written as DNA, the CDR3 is TGTGCCAGCAGCCAAGTTTTCGGAGGAGGCTACACCTTC. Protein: CASSQVFGGGYTF.

CDR3 loop: CASSFSGTSTDTQYF. The CDR3 coding sequence is TGCGCCAGCAGCTTCAGCGGGACCAGCACAGATACGCAGTATTTT. This chain joins TRBV5-1 and TRBJ2-3, with TRBD2 matching 7 bases. The CDR3 is 15 amino acids. V shed 2 bases, J shed 0 bases, and the junction held 3 bases outside the gene matches. Germline CDR1 SGHRS, CDR2 YFSETQ.

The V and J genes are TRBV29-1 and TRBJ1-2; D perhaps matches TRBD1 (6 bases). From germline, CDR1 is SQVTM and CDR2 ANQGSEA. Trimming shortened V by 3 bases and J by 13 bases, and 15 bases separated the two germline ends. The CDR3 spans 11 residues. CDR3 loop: CSVDRGWSLTF. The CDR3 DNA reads TGCAGCGTTGACAGGGGCTGGTCCCTCACCTTC.

The chain's CDR3 is CASSMRQFGPYEQYF. In DNA form, the CDR3 reads TGTGCCAGTAGTATGAGGCAGTTCGGGCCTTACGAGCAGTACTTC. V is TRBV19 and J is TRBJ2-7; no definite D call. The germline V gene has CDR1 LNHDA and CDR2 SQIVND (reference sequence). This CDR3 has 15 amino acids. The V gene lost 3 bases and the J gene lost 4 bases, with 16 bases spanning the gap.

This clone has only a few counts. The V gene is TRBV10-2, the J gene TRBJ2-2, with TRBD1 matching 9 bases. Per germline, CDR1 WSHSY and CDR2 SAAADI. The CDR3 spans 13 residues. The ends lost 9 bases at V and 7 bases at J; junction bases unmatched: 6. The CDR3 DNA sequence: TGCGCCAGGGGACAGGGAGACGGCGGGGAGCTGTTTTTT. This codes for CARGQGDGGELFF.